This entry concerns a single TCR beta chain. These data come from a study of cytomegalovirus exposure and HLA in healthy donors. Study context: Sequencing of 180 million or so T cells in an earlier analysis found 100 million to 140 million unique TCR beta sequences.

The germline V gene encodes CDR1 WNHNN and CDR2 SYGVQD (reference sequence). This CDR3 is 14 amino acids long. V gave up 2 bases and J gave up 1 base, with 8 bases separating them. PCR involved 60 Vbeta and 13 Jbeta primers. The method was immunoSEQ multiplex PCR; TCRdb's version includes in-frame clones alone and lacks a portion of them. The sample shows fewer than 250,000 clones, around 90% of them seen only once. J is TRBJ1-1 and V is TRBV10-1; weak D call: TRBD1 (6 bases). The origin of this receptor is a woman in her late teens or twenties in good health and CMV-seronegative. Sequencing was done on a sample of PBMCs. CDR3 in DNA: TGCGCCAGCAGTGAGCCAGGGGAGAACACTGAAGCTTTCTTT. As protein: CASSEPGENTEAFF.